The TCR beta chain described here comes from a study of CD8 T cells in ankylosing spondylitis listed by TCRdb under 2017. Background on the whole study: The study profiled T cell receptor beta repertoires in healthy donors and ankylosing spondylitis patients to find disease-linked TCR variants. In total, the full study cohort was made up of some 110 healthy donors and approximately 27 ankylosing spondylitis patients. Peripheral blood was sampled, and synovial fluid was additionally collected from ankylosing spondylitis patients.

In its sample, this clonotype was seen a few times. This clone's antigen is unknown. Per-base quality was not reported, and no clone a single base away is much larger than it. The listed sequencing device is Illumina HiSeq 2500. TCR beta libraries were prepared by quantitative 5'-RACE with molecular barcodes. The authors' analysis ran thus. A new computational method, built on a probabilistic model of VDJ rearrangement, was used to identify disease-linked TCR variants. Clones were called with MiXCR by TCRdb after fastp trimmed the public reads at Q25, and only in-frame beta chains were retained. Merged by CDR3 protein, the rows form single entries marked with the most common genes and DNA. It is TCRdb's table, rather than the study itself, that gives the V and J calls and clone size. Across this sample there are roughly 470,000 distinct CDR3 sequences, with roughly a quarter seen only once. Of the sample, under 0.9% is held by the ten largest clones.

Results and caveats for the whole study, not just this receptor: Significant enrichment of the disease-linked clones was reported in matched synovial fluid samples from ankylosing spondylitis patients. Some motif variants had previously been reported in the synovial fluid and blood of reactive arthritis patients, which suggests shared mechanisms of disease initiation. The disease-linked clones showed a CD8+ phenotype and occurred at relatively low frequencies in peripheral blood. A TCR beta motif made up of under ten highly homologous amino acid variants appeared to be characteristic of blood from ankylosing spondylitis patients.

The CDR3 starts with the cysteine, ends with the phenylalanine, and has 13 residues. CDR3 DNA only is kept here, 39 bases in frame from base 1. For this chain, trimming is 4 bases at the V end and 15 bases at the J end, and the number of junction bases without a gene match is 9. According to the germline V gene, CDR1 reads MNHNS and CDR2 reads SASEGT. The TCR sequence derives from a male donor with ankylosing spondylitis. The V and J segments used are TRBV6-1 and TRBJ1-5; 10 nucleotides in the junction match TRBD1. The sequenced sample was blood, either unsorted or a sorted T cell fraction (not recorded which). The CDR3 protein is CASSGDRGQGLHF. The nucleotides are TGTGCCAGCAGTGGGGACAGGGGTCAAGGCCTGCATTTT.